The rows below give T cell receptor beta chains drawn from one sample of a study of control samples from healthy donors and cancer patients. Clones were read by immunoSEQ multiplex PCR, and TCRdb kept only the in-frame ones, dropping some. In the table there are about 170,000 clones, 93% of which are singletons. Sequencing was performed on blood. The receptors were gathered from a woman in her fifties or sixties in good health. The CDR3 runs from the conserved cysteine through the conserved F or W. D genes are given only for firm matches. Expanded clones get a size class; other rows say once, few or many, or leave the size out.

size	D	V	J	DNA	CDR3
NA	TRBD1	TRBV7-2	TRBJ1-5	TGTGCCAGCAGCGGGGGAAGGGGGCAGAATCAGCCCCAGCATTTT	CASSGGRGQNQPQHF
NA	NA	TRBV4-3	TRBJ1-1	TGCGCCAGCAGCCAAGATCTTGGGCGGAGGGCTGAAGCTTTCTTT	CASSQDLGRRAEAFF
NA	TRBD1	TRBV7-9	TRBJ1-6	TGTGCCAGCAGCTGGACAGGGGGGGAATCACCCCTCCACTTT	CASSWTGGESPLHF
NA	NA	TRBV5-1	TRBJ2-3	TGCGCCAGCAGCTTGGCACAAAGCACAGATACGCAGTATTTT	CASSLAQSTDTQYF
NA	TRBD1	TRBV27	TRBJ1-4	TGTGCCAGCAGCTCCGGGACAGGGGTAGAAAAACTGTTTTTT	CASSSGTGVEKLFF
NA	NA	TRBV11-3	TRBJ2-3	TGTGCCAGCAGCTTAGATCCCAGGCCTACGCAGTATTTT	CASSLDPRPTQYF
NA	NA	TRBV11-2	TRBJ1-1	TGTGCCAGCAGCGCCCTGGAGGTGAAGGGCACTGAAGCTTTCTTT	CASSALEVKGTEAFF
NA	TRBD1	TRBV2	TRBJ2-2	TGTGCCAGCAGGGGGTACGGGACAGGAAACACCGGGGAGCTGTTTTTT	CASRGYGTGNTGELFF
NA	NA	TRBV7-9	TRBJ1-6	TGTGCCAGCAGCTTACCAGGGACTAATTCACCCCTCCACTTT	CASSLPGTNSPLHF
NA	NA	TRBV5-4	TRBJ1-3	TGTGCCAGCAGCTTGAAGACGAGGGGACCCGGAAACACCATATATTTT	CASSLKTRGPGNTIYF
NA	TRBD2	TRBV3-1/TRBV3-2	TRBJ2-3	TGTGCCAGCAGCCAGAGGATGCGGGGGGTCACAGATACGCAGTATTTT	CASSQRMRGVTDTQYF
NA	TRBD1	TRBV6-5	TRBJ1-3	TGTGCCAGCAGTCCCAGGGGGCCCGGAGGAAACACCATATATTTT	CASSPRGPGGNTIYF
NA	NA	TRBV27	TRBJ2-5	TGTGCCAGCAGTGGTAGATCGGGGGAGACCCAGTACTTC	CASSGRSGETQYF
once	NA	TRBV29-1	TRBJ2-1	TGCAGCGTCACTGTAGGTCTCTCCTACAATGAGCAGTTCTTC	CSVTVGLSYNEQFF
NA	TRBD1	TRBV16	TRBJ1-5	TGTGCCAGCAGCCGGGGACAGTCGAGCCTAAATCAGCCCCAGCATTTT	CASSRGQSSLNQPQHF
NA	NA	TRBV12-5	TRBJ2-1	TGTGCTAGTGGTTTGTTCTATGAGCAGTTCTTC	CASGLFYEQFF
NA	NA	TRBV6-2/TRBV6-3	TRBJ1-4	TGTGCCAGCAGTGATGGACAGCCTGCAACTAATGAAAAACTGTTTTTT	CASSDGQPATNEKLFF
NA	NA	TRBV9	TRBJ1-1	TGTGCCAGCAGCCCCCCTTCGACACCTAACACTGAAGCTTTCTTT	CASSPPSTPNTEAFF
once	NA	TRBV19	TRBJ2-5	TGTGCCAGTAGTATAGGAGGGGGCCAAGAGACCCAGTACTTC	CASSIGGGQETQYF
NA	TRBD2	TRBV4-1	TRBJ2-2	TGCGCCAGCAGCCAAGATCACGGGGGGGCAGCCGGGGAGCTGTTTTTT	CASSQDHGGAAGELFF
NA	NA	TRBV5-1	TRBJ2-7	TGCGCCAGCAGCTTGGCGGGGTACGGGGCCTACGAGCAGTACTTC	CASSLAGYGAYEQYF
NA	TRBD1	TRBV5-1	TRBJ1-1	TGCGCCAGCAGCTCACAGACAGGGCGGGATGAAGCTTTCTTT	CASSSQTGRDEAFF
NA	NA	TRBV12-3/TRBV12-4	TRBJ2-5	TGTGCCAGCAGTTTAAAAACAGGGACCCAGTACTTC	CASSLKTGTQYF
NA	NA	TRBV27	TRBJ1-4	TGTGCCAGCGGAAAAAATGAAAAACTGTTTTTT	CASGKNEKLFF
NA	TRBD1	TRBV6-5	TRBJ1-2	TGTGCCAGCAGAAAAACCGGGACAGGGACTGGCTACACCTTC	CASRKTGTGTGYTF
once	NA	TRBV19	TRBJ1-5	TGTGCCAGTGGGATACAGGGTGGGGATCAGCCCCAGCATTTT	CASGIQGGDQPQHF
NA	NA	TRBV7-9	TRBJ1-2	TGTGCCAGCAGCTTTCCGGGAACCGCTGGCTACACCTTC	CASSFPGTAGYTF